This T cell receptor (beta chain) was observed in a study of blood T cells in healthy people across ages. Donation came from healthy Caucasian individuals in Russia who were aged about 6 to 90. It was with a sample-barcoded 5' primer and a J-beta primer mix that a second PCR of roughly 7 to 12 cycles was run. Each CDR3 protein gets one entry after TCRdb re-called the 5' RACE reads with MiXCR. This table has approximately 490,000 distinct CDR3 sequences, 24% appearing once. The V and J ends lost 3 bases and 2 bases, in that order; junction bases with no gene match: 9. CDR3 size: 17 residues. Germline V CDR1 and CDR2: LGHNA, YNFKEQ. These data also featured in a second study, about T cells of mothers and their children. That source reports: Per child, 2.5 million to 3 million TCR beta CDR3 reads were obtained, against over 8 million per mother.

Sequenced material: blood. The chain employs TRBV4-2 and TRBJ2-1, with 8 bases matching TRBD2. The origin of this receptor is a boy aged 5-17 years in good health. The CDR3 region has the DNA TGTGCCAGCAGCCAGGTCCAGGGACTAGAAACCTACAATGAGCAGTTCTTC. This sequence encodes CASSQVQGLETYNEQFF.